The T cell receptor beta chain under discussion was sequenced for a study of vaccination and CD4 T cells after COVID-19. Study-wide context: The study enrolled six male and four female convalescents, two of whom were Hispanic. General study results and limits: Within the convalescent patients, spike mono-reactivity was found in 304 of 307 vaccine-specific clones.

Noted treatment: 10-day PBMC culture with coronavirus spike peptide pools or control peptides (ViraFEST assay). Wells that each held around 2 million PBMCs were cultured with 9.5 to 10 IU/ml IL-2 and approximately 10 ug/ml peptide pools. Half the medium was replaced with fresh IL-2 medium on days 3 and 7. The CDR3 runs to 13 residues. Germline V gene lookup returns CDR1 SQVTM and CDR2 ANQGSEA. With 2 bases removed from V and 0 bases from J, the gap between germline ends came to 7 bases. Notes on this clonotype: The antigen remains undetermined.

Sequencing of cultured CD4+ T cell DNA used the Oncomine TCR Beta short-read assay. Via MiXCR, TCRdb re-called the PCR reads, giving one row per CDR3 protein. The sample carries about 21,000 distinct CDR3 sequences, around 46% recorded once. The receptor was derived from a human donor who had recovered from COVID-19. The chain uses TRBV29-1 and TRBJ1-1; perhaps TRBD1 as D (5 bases). Sequences were derived from CD4+ T cells from blood, cultured in vitro, sampled before SARS-CoV-2 vaccination. The CDR3 loop reads CSVERQLNTEAFF. CDR3 nucleotide sequence: TGCAGCGTTGAACGACAGCTGAACACTGAAGCTTTCTTT.